Listed here are 22 T cell receptor beta chains from one sample, sequenced in a study of post-analysis software for immune sequencing data. Presence of unique molecular identifiers characterized the TCR beta cDNA libraries. TCRdb re-called the PCR reads with MiXCR, one entry per CDR3 protein. The sample shows about 820,000 distinct CDR3 sequences, approximately 53% of them seen only once. Study-level results: TRBV5-6, TRBV5-1 and TRBV20-1 belonged to a set of roughly five TRBV segments that were more frequent in patients than controls.

These TCRs are of unknown antigen specificity. The sequenced sample was blood. The receptors here all came from a girl between 10 and 17 years old with multiple sclerosis.

The rearrangement uses TRBV29-1 and TRBJ1-1; D gene unclear. The germline CDR1 and CDR2 sequences are SQVTM and ANQGSEA. The CDR3 totals 13 residues. Trimming removed 0 bases at V and 1 base at J, with 6 bases between. CDR3 bases: TGCAGCGTTGAAGAAAGCACGAACACTGAAGCTTTCTTT. It yields the protein CSVEESTNTEAFF.

This clonotype was detected a few times. This rearrangement joins TRBV5-5 to TRBJ2-1; TRBD1 might be the D (6 bases). The V end lost 4 bases, the J end lost 10 bases, and 12 bases lay between the germline ends. Germline V gene data show CDR1 as SGHKS and CDR2 as YYEKEE (reference sequence). This CDR3 has 12 amino acids. The chain's CDR3 is CASSLTGQEQFF. The CDR3 DNA reads as TGTGCCAGCAGCCTCACAGGGCAAGAGCAGTTCTTC.

The V gene is TRBV12-3 or TRBV12-4, the J gene TRBJ2-1; D possibly corresponds to TRBD2 (6 bases). Trimming took 7 bases from V and 5 from J, leaving 15 bases between them. The CDR3 runs 14 residues. The DNA for the CDR3 is TGTGCCAGCACTTTCGGGCTAGCGAACAATGAGCAGTTCTTC. It codes for CASTFGLANNEQFF.

A few counts support this clonotype. V gene TRBV4-1 combines with J gene TRBJ2-7; perhaps D is TRBD1 or TRBD2 (7 bases each). Germline CDR1 is MGHRA and CDR2 is YSYEKL. The CDR3 length is 14 residues. Trimming removed 1 base at V and 5 bases at J, with 12 bases between. The CDR3 spells CASSQGEGAHEQYF. CDR3 in DNA: TGCGCCAGCAGCCAAGGGGAGGGGGCCCACGAGCAGTACTTC.

Notes on this clonotype: A clone one base away is much larger, so this may be a read error. The chain employs TRBV6-4 and TRBJ1-6, with TRBD1 matching 8 bases. The germline V gene has CDR1 MRHNA and CDR2 SNTAGT. This CDR3 is built from 14 residues. Here the CDR3 DNA reads TGTGCCAGCAGGGACTCAGGGGGCAATTCACCCCTCCACTTT. As protein: CASRDSGGNSPLHF.

The chain combines TRBV7-9 with TRBJ1-1; no definite D call. V was clipped by 1 base and J by 5 bases, with 8 bases between them. The length of the CDR3 is 13 residues. Germline loops: CDR1 SEHNR, CDR2 FQNEAQ (reference sequence). The CDR3 loop reads CASSLVALTEAFF. DNA of the CDR3: TGTGCCAGCAGCTTAGTGGCATTGACTGAAGCTTTCTTT.

This clonotype has ten or more counts. The germline gene is not matched at one end of the junction; a read error may be the cause. V is TRBV5-1 and J is TRBJ2-5, with D perhaps being TRBD1 or TRBD2 (7 bases each). Per the germline V gene, CDR1 is SGHRS and CDR2 is YFSETQ. The CDR3 covers 13 residues. DNA of the CDR3: TGTGCCAGCAGCTCCAGGGGGGGGGAGACCCAGTACTTC. It is translated as CASSSRGGETQYF.

This chain joins TRBV7-8 and TRBJ2-7, with TRBD1 matching over 10 bases. The J segment lost 2 bases and the V segment lost 2 bases, leaving 6 bases of the junction unmatched. The germline gives CDR1 SGHVS, CDR2 FQNEAQ. CDR3 length: 16 residues. The CDR3 here is CASSLSDRGPPYEQYF. For the CDR3, the DNA is TGTGCCAGCAGCTTAAGCGACAGGGGGCCCCCCTACGAGCAGTACTTC.

The chain has TRBV30 and TRBJ2-7; 9 nucleotides match TRBD1. The V and J ends lost 4 bases and 5 bases, in that order; junction bases with no gene match: 6. Per germline, CDR1 GTSNPN and CDR2 SVGIG (reference sequence). The CDR3 spans 13 residues. The CDR3 loop reads CAWNRGRTHEQYF. CDR3 coding DNA: TGTGCCTGGAACAGGGGGCGGACCCACGAGCAGTACTTC.

In this sample, this clonotype turned up a few times. The rearrangement joins TRBV20-1 to TRBJ2-7; 8 positions match TRBD2. CDR1 is DFQATT and CDR2 is SNEGSKA in the germline V gene (reference sequence). V was clipped by 4 bases and J by 4 bases; unmatched bases: 6. The CDR3 loop spans 13 amino acids. CDR3 nucleotide sequence: TGCAGTGCTATTTACAGCGGGAGTTACGAGCAGTACTTC. As protein: CSAIYSGSYEQYF.

Only a few counts were recorded for this clonotype. The chain carries TRBV3-1 and TRBJ2-4; 9 nucleotides line up with TRBD1. The end of the DNA fits TRBJ2-7 better, so the J call may be wrong. Per germline, CDR1 LGHDT and CDR2 YNNKEL (reference sequence). This CDR3 contains 15 residues. CDR3 amino acids: CASSQGDRGSREQYF. CDR3 bases: TGTGCCAGCAGCCAAGGTGACAGGGGGAGTCGCGAGCAGTACTTC.

The CDR3 nucleotides are TGCAGTGCTACCTATCAGGGTACTGAGCAGTTCTTC. Its protein is CSATYQGTEQFF. The chain carries TRBV20-1 and TRBJ2-1; D might be TRBD1 (5 bases). The V gene's germline CDR1 is DFQATT and CDR2 SNEGSKA (reference sequence). V lost 4 bases and J lost 9, with 13 bases in between. This CDR3 has 12 amino acids.

The chain combines TRBV6-2 or TRBV6-3 with TRBJ2-1; D is perhaps TRBD2 (5 bases). Germline V gene data show CDR1 as MNHEY and CDR2 as SVGEGT. The length of the CDR3 is 13 residues. The V end was cut by 2 bases, the J end by 6 bases, with 8 bases between. The CDR3 protein is CASSYIASNEQFF. The CDR3 bases are TGTGCCAGCAGTTACATAGCGAGCAATGAGCAGTTCTTC.

V usage is TRBV6-5 and J usage is TRBJ2-6; D may be TRBD1 (5 bases). The CDR3 is 15 residues long. Trimming cost V 0 bases and J 2 bases, with 5 bases left between them. Germline V gives CDR1 MNHEY, CDR2 SVGAGI. CDR3 protein: CASSYSGAGANVLTF. In nucleotides, the CDR3 is TGTGCCAGCAGTTACTCAGGGGCTGGGGCCAACGTCCTGACTTTC.

There are a few counts of this clonotype. This CDR3 is CASSQEGSAGLDGYTF. In DNA, the CDR3 is TGTGCCAGCAGCCAAGAAGGAAGTGCAGGGCTAGATGGCTACACCTTC. The rearrangement joins TRBV3-1 to TRBJ1-2, with D possibly being TRBD1 (5 bases). The length of the CDR3 is 16 residues. Trimming took 0 bases from V and 6 from J, leaving 17 bases between them. In germline, CDR1 is LGHDT, CDR2 YNNKEL (reference sequence).

This chain uses TRBV24-1 with TRBJ2-1; TRBD2 matches 8 bases. Germline values: CDR1 KGHDR, CDR2 SFDVKD. With V trimmed by 4 bases and J by 8 bases, 12 bases remained unmatched. The CDR3 is 16 amino acids. CDR3 DNA sequence: TGTGCCACCAGTGACCCCGGGAGGGCCGGTTCCGATGAGCAGTTCTTC. Protein: CATSDPGRAGSDEQFF.

This clonotype was seen a handful of times. The rearrangement uses TRBV20-1 and TRBJ2-1; the D gene is possibly TRBD1 (5 bases). In germline, CDR1 is DFQATT, CDR2 SNEGSKA (reference sequence). This CDR3 has 15 residues. V was shortened by 3 bases and J by 4 bases, with 16 bases between the two germline ends. The CDR3 bases are TGCAGTGCTAGTTCCTCGGAAAGGGGTTACAATGAGCAGTTCTTC. Its protein is CSASSSERGYNEQFF.

The chain combines TRBV5-5 with TRBJ2-7; D unclear. The CDR3 spans 13 residues. Germline-derived CDR1 and CDR2 are SGHKS and YYEKEE (reference sequence). Trimming took off 9 bases at V and 3 bases at J, with 16 bases between the two ends. The CDR3: CANSSAGVYEQYF. DNA of the CDR3: TGTGCCAACAGTTCAGCCGGAGTCTACGAGCAGTACTTC.

This clonotype was seen more than once but under ten times. This chain links TRBV6-1 with TRBJ2-1; tentative D call: TRBD1 (6 bases). Germline CDR1 MNHNS, CDR2 SASEGT. This CDR3 has 17 residues. V was trimmed by 6 bases and J by 0 bases, leaving 18 bases between them. As DNA, the CDR3 is TGTGCCAGCAGCCCTCCATACAGGGCCAGCTCCTACAATGAGCAGTTCTTC. Its protein is CASSPPYRASSYNEQFF.

This clonotype was found a few times. The chain uses TRBV5-1 and TRBJ2-5; 9 positions agree with TRBD2. With V trimmed by 0 bases and J by 2 bases, 5 bases remained unmatched. The CDR3 spans 16 residues. The germline gives CDR1 SGHRS, CDR2 YFSETQ. Here the CDR3 reads CASSLAGLAGQETQYF. The CDR3 DNA reads as TGCGCCAGCAGCTTGGCCGGGCTAGCGGGGCAAGAGACCCAGTACTTC. The complete variable domain, with remaining parts taken from reference TRBV5-1 and TRBJ2-5, reads KAGVTQTPRYLIKTRGQQVTLSCSPISGHRSVSWYQQTPGQGLQFLFEYFSETQRNKGNFPGRFSGRQFSNSRSEMNVSTLELGDSALYLCASSLAGLAGQETQYFGPGTRLLVL.

The rearrangement joins TRBV7-2 to TRBJ2-5; 7 bases fit TRBD2. Looked up from germline, CDR1 is SGHTA and CDR2 is FQGNSA. The CDR3 is 14 residues long. V shed 2 bases and J 9 bases; nucleotides not matched to a gene: 9. The CDR3, as DNA: TGTGCCAGCAGCTTATTAGACAGCGCGGGGGCCCAGTACTTC. Residues: CASSLLDSAGAQYF.

The V gene is TRBV29-1, the J gene TRBJ1-1; D not certain. Looked up from germline, CDR1 is SQVTM and CDR2 is ANQGSEA. Trimming stripped 5 bases from V and 5 bases from J, with 12 bases between. The CDR3 consists of 12 residues. In DNA form, the CDR3 reads TGCAGCGTTAAAGTTGCGATGACTGAAGCTTTCTTT. It yields the protein CSVKVAMTEAFF. Full variable domain (rest looked up from reference TRBV29-1 and TRBJ1-1): SAVISQKPSRDICQRGTSLTIQCQVDSQVTMMFWYRQQPGQSLTLIATANQGSEATYESGFVIDKFPISRPNLTFSTLTVSNMSPEDSSIYLCSVKVAMTEAFFGQGTRLTVV.